One and the same sample provided the 2 T cell receptor beta chains below, sequenced in a study of response to subunit inactivated influenza vaccine. Each CDR3 protein is one row after TCRdb ran MiXCR on the RT-PCR reads. The table has about 300,000 distinct CDR3 sequences, 22% seen once. Sequences were derived from PBMCs from blood, sampled 21 months after vaccination. These receptors originate from a man aged 50-75 years who received an inactivated influenza vaccine.

In this sample, this clonotype turned up many times. The chain recombines TRBV7-3 with TRBJ1-1; perhaps TRBD1 as D (6 bases). This CDR3 has 15 residues. V lost 0 bases, J lost 1 base, and 9 bases lay in between. From germline, CDR1 is SGHTA and CDR2 FQGTGA. Written as DNA, the CDR3 is TGTGCCAGCAGCTTAACGCAGGGGAGGAACACTGAAGCTTTCTTT. The encoded protein is CASSLTQGRNTEAFF.

The rearrangement links TRBV28 to TRBJ2-7, with D maybe TRBD1 (6 bases). This CDR3 is 15 amino acids long. Per germline, CDR1 MDHEN and CDR2 SYDVKM. V was pared by 4 bases and J by 3 bases, with 16 bases between. The CDR3 loop is CASSSGQLEVYEQYF. CDR3 coding DNA: TGTGCCAGCAGTTCAGGACAGCTAGAAGTCTACGAGCAGTACTTC.